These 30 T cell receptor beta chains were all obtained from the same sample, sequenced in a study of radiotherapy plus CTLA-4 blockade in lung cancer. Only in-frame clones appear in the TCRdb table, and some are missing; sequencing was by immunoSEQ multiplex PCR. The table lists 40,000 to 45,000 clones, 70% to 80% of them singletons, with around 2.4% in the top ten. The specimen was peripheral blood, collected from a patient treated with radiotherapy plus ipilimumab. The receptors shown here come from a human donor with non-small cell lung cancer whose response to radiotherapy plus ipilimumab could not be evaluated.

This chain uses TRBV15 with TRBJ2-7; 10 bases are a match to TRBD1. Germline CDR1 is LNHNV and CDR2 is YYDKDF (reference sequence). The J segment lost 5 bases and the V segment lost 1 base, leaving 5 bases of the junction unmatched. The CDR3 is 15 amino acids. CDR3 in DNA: TGTGCCACCAGCAGAGTAAGGACAGGGGGAAACGAGCAGTACTTC. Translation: CATSRVRTGGNEQYF.

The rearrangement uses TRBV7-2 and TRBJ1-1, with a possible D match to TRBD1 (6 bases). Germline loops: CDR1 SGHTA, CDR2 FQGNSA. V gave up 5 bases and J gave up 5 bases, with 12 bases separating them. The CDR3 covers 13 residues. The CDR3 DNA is TGTGCCAGCAGCCCAGACAGGATGACTGAAGCTTTCTTT. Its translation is CASSPDRMTEAFF.

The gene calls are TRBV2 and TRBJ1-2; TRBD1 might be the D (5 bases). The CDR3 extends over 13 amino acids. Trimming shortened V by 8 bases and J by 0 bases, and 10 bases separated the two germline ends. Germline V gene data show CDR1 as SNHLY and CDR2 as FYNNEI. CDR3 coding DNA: TGTGCCAGCTCGGGGGGGACTAACTATGGCTACACCTTC. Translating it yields CASSGGTNYGYTF. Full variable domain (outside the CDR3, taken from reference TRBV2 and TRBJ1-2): EPEVTQTPSHQVTQMGQEVILRCVPISNHLYFYWYRQILGQKVEFLVSFYNNEISEKSEIFDDQFSVERPDGSNFTLKIRSTKLEDSAMYFCASSGGTNYGYTFGSGTRLTVV.

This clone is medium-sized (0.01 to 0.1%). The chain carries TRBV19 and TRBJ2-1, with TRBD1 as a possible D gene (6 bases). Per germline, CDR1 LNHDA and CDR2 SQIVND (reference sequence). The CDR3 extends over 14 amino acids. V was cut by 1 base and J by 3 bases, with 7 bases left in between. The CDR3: CASSIADSYNEQFF. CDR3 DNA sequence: TGTGCCAGTAGTATAGCGGACAGCTACAATGAGCAGTTCTTC. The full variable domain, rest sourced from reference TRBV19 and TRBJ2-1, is DGGITQSPKYLFRKEGQNVTLSCEQNLNHDAMYWYRQDPGQGLRLIYYSQIVNDFQKGDIAEGYSVSREKKESFPLTVTSAQKNPTAFYLCASSIADSYNEQFFGPGTRLTVL.

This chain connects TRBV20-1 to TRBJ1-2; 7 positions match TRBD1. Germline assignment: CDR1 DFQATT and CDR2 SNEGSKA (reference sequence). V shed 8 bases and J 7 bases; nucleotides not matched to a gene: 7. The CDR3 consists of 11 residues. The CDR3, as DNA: TGCAGTCGGAGAGGGGGCCGTGGCTACACCTTC. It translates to CSRRGGRGYTF.

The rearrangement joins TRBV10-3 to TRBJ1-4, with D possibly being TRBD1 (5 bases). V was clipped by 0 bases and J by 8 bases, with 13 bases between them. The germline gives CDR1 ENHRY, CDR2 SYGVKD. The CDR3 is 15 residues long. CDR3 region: CAISESKGSGEKLFF. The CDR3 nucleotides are TGTGCCATCAGTGAGTCGAAGGGGAGCGGGGAAAAACTGTTTTTT.

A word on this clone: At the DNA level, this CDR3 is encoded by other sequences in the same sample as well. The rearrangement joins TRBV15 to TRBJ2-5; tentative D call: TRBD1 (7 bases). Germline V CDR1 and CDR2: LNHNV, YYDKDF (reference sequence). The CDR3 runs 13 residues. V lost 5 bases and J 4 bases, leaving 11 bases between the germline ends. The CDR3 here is CATSRQGGETQYF. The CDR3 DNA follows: TGTGCCACCAGCCGACAGGGAGGAGAGACCCAGTACTTC.

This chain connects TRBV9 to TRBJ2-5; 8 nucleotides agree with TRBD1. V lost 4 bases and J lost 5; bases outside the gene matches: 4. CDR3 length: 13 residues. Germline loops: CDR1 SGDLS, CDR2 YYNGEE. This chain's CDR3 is CASSLRQGETQYF. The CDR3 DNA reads TGTGCCAGCAGCCTCAGACAGGGGGAGACCCAGTACTTC.

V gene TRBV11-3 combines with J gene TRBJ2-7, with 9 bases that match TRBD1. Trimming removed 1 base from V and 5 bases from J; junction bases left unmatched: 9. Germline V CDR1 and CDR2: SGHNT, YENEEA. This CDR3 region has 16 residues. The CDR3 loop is CASSLGGTGSSNEQYF. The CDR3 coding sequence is TGTGCCAGCAGCTTAGGAGGGACAGGGAGTTCTAACGAGCAGTACTTC.

This CDR3 is CASSLVGSDEYF. DNA for the CDR3: TGTGCCAGCAGCTTAGTAGGCAGCGATGAATACTTC. The V and J genes are TRBV7-9 and TRBJ2-7; D not certain. Germline V gives CDR1 SEHNR, CDR2 FQNEAQ (reference sequence). The CDR3 is 12 amino acids. V lost 1 base and J lost 13, with 14 bases in between.

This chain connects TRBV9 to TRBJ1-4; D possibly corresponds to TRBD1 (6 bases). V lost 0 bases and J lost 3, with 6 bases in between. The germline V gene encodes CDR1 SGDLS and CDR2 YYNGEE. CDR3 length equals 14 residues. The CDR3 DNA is TGTGCCAGCAGCGTAGCAGGGGCTAATGAAAAACTGTTTTTT. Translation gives CASSVAGANEKLFF.

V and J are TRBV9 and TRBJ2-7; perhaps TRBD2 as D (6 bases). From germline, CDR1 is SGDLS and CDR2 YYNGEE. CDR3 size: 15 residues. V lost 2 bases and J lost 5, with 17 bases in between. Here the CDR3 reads CASSVRDWRPHEQYF. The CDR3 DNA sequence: TGTGCCAGCAGCGTCCGGGACTGGCGGCCCCACGAGCAGTACTTC.

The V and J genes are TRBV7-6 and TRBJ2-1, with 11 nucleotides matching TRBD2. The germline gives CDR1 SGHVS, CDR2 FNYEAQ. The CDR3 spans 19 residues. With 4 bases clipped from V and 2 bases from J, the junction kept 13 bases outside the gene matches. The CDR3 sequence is CASSSDEGISGGAYNEQFF. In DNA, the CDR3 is TGTGCCAGCAGCTCCGACGAAGGGATTAGCGGGGGGGCCTACAATGAGCAGTTCTTC.

In nucleotides, the CDR3 is TGCGCCAGCAGCTTGGACCCTAGGGGGCTTGGCGGCACAGATACGCAGTATTTT. This codes for CASSLDPRGLGGTDTQYF. J is TRBJ2-3 and V is TRBV5-1; TRBD1 matches 7 bases. This CDR3 is built from 18 residues. Germline CDR1 SGHRS, CDR2 YFSETQ. Losses at the gene ends were 0 bases for V and 1 base for J; bases not matched to a gene: 11.

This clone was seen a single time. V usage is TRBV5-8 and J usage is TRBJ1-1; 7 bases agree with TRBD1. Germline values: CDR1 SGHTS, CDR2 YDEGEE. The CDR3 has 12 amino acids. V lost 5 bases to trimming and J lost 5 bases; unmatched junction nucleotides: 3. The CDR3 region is CASRTGYTEAFF. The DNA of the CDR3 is TGTGCCAGCAGGACAGGGTATACTGAAGCTTTCTTT.

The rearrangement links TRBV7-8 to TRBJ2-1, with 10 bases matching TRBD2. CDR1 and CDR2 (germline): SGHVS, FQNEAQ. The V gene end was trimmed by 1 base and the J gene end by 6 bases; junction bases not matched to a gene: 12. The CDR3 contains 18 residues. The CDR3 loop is CASSLEISGIAGGNEQFF. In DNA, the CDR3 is TGTGCCAGCAGCTTAGAAATTAGCGGGATAGCGGGGGGCAATGAGCAGTTCTTC.

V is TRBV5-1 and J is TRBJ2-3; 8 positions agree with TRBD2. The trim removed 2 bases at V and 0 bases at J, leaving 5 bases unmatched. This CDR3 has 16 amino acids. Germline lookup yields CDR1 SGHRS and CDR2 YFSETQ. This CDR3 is CASSLSSGSSTDTQYF. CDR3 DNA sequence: TGCGCCAGCAGCTTATCTAGCGGGTCTAGCACAGATACGCAGTATTTT.

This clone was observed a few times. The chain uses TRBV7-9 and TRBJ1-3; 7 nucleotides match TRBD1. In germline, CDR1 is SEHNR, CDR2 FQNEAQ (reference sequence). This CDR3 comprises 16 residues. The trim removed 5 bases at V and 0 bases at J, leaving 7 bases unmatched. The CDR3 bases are TGTGCCAGCAGCACGGGGGACAGTCTCTCTGGAAACACCATATATTTT. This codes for CASSTGDSLSGNTIYF.

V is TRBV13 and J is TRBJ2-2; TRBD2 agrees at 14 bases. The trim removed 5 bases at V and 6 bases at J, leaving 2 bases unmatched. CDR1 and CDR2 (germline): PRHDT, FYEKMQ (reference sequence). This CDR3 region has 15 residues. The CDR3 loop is CASSLTSGRAGELFF. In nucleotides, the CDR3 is TGTGCCAGCAGCCTGACTAGCGGGAGGGCCGGGGAGCTGTTTTTT.

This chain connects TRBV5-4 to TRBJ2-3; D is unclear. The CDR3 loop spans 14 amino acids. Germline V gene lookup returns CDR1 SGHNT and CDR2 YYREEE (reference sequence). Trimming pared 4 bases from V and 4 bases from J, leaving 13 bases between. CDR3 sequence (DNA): TGTGCCAGCAGCCTAGGAAGCCCCCCAGATACGCAGTATTTT. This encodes CASSLGSPPDTQYF.

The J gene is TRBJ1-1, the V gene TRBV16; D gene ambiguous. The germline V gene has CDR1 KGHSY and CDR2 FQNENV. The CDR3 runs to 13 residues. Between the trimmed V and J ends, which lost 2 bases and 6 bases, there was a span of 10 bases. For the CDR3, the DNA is TGTGCCAGCAGCCAAACTAGGGCCGCTGAAGCTTTCTTT. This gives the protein CASSQTRAAEAFF.

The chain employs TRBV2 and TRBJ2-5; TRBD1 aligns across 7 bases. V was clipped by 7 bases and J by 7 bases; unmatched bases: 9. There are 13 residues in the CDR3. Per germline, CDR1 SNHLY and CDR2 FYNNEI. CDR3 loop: CASNGDSPWTQYF. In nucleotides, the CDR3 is TGTGCCAGCAACGGGGACAGTCCCTGGACCCAGTACTTC.

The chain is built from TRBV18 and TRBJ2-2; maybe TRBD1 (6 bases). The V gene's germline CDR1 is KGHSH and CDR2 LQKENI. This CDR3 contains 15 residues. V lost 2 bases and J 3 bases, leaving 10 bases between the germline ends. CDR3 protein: CASSPWGLDTGELFF. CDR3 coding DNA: TGTGCCAGCTCACCATGGGGGCTGGACACCGGGGAGCTGTTTTTT.

CDR3 loop: CASSEVQQSYEQYF. DNA of the CDR3: TGTGCCAGCAGTGAAGTACAGCAATCCTACGAGCAGTACTTC. This chain uses TRBV6-1 with TRBJ2-7; D gene ambiguous. This CDR3 is 14 amino acids long. The ends were cut back, 1 base at V and 1 base at J, with 8 bases in the middle. CDR1 MNHNS and CDR2 SASEGT come from the germline V gene.

This CDR3 reads CASSQEAGTEAFF. The CDR3 DNA reads as TGTGCCAGCAGCCAAGAAGCGGGGACTGAAGCTTTCTTT. The V call is TRBV14, the J call TRBJ1-1; D not certain. The CDR3 is made up of 13 amino acids. CDR1 SGHDN and CDR2 FVKESK come from the germline V gene. V was shortened by 0 bases and J by 5 bases, with 7 bases between the two germline ends.

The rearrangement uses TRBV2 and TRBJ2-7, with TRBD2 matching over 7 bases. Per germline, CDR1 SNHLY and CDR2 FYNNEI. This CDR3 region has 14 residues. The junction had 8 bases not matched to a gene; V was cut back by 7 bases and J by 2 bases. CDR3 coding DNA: TGTGCCAGCACGCGGGAGTGGGGCCCCTACGAGCAGTACTTC. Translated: CASTREWGPYEQYF.

The CDR3 nucleotides read TGTGCCAGCAGCCGCTGGGGGGGGCCCTTGAACACTGAAGCTTTCTTT. This gives the protein CASSRWGGPLNTEAFF. This chain uses TRBV28 with TRBJ1-1, with D perhaps TRBD1 (6 bases). Germline V lookup: CDR1 MDHEN, CDR2 SYDVKM. The CDR3 is 16 amino acids. Trimming cost V 6 bases and J 0 bases, with 17 bases left between them. The complete variable domain, with remaining parts taken from reference TRBV28 and TRBJ1-1, reads DVKVTQSSRYLVKRTGEKVFLECVQDMDHENMFWYRQDPGLGLRLIYFSYDVKMKEKGDIPEGYSVSREKKERFSLILESASTNQTSMYLCASSRWGGPLNTEAFFGQGTRLTVV.

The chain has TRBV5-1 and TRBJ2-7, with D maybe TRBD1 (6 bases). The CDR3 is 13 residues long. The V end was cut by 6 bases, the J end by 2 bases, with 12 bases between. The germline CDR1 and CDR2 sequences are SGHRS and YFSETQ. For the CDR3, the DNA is TGCGCCAGCATGAGGGACACCCCCTACGAGCAGTACTTC. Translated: CASMRDTPYEQYF.

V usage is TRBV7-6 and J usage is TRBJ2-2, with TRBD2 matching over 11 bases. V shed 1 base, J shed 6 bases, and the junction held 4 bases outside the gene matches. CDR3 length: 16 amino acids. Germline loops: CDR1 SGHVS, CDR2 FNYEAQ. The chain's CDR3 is CASSLGLAGTAGELFF. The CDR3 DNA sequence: TGTGCCAGCAGCTTAGGACTAGCGGGGACGGCCGGGGAGCTGTTTTTT.

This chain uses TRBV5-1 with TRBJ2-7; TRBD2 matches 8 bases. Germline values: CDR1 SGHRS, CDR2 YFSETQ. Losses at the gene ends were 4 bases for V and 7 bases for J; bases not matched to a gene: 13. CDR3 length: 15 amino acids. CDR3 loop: CASSPSAGGMEEQYF. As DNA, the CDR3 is TGCGCCAGCAGCCCATCCGCGGGAGGTATGGAAGAGCAGTACTTC.